This T cell receptor beta chain derives from a study of T cell changes during pregnancy in multiple sclerosis. Germline CDR1 is MNHEY and CDR2 is SVGAGI. The ends lost 6 bases at V and 4 bases at J; junction bases unmatched: 7. This CDR3 is built from 14 residues. Method: immunoSEQ multiplex PCR; TCRdb's copy keeps in-frame clones and lacks some. The sample includes roughly 87,000 clones, around 90% of them seen just once. This sequence originates from a female donor in good health, serving as a control in a pregnancy study. Some clones in this sample may be carry-over from other donors' samples. The starting material was PBMCs, obtained in the first trimester of pregnancy. The rearrangement links TRBV6-5 to TRBJ2-3; 7 bases are a match to TRBD1. CDR3 amino acids: CASRPTGWPDTQYF. For the CDR3, the DNA is TGTGCCAGCAGGCCGACAGGGTGGCCAGATACGCAGTATTTT.